This entry lists 21 T cell receptor beta chains sequenced from one sample in a study of Graves' ophthalmopathy and Graves' hyperthyroidism. As the template, RNA transcripts were used to amplify TCR beta CDR3 regions. Amplification began with first-round RT-PCR using HTBI primers, then second-round multiplex PCR was performed. TCRdb fed the multiplex PCR reads into MiXCR, producing one record per CDR3 protein. This sample yields 300,000 to 500,000 distinct CDR3 sequences, of which approximately 15% are seen a single time; roughly 7% belongs to the top ten. Material for sequencing was peripheral blood. The receptors were gathered from a woman between 18 and 29 years old with stable Graves' hyperthyroidism.

The chain links TRBV6-1 to TRBJ1-3, with D maybe TRBD1 (6 bases). The germline CDR1 and CDR2 sequences are MNHNS and SASEGT. V was cut by 7 bases and J by 0 bases, with 13 bases left in between. There are 15 residues in the CDR3. The CDR3 bases are TGTGCCAGCACGACAGGAGAGGCCTCTGGAAACACCATATATTTT. Translating it yields CASTTGEASGNTIYF.

This clonotype was seen at least ten times. This chain uses TRBV29-1 with TRBJ2-5; D unclear. Trimming removed 8 bases at V and 4 bases at J, with 17 bases between. Germline V CDR1 and CDR2: SQVTM, ANQGSEA. CDR3 size: 13 residues. Here the CDR3 DNA reads TGCAGCACCCCTTTCCCGGGTAGAGAGACCCAGTACTTC. This translates into CSTPFPGRETQYF.

This clonotype has ten or more counts. The V call is TRBV12-3 or TRBV12-4, the J call TRBJ1-1, with 10 bases fitting TRBD1. The CDR3 is 14 amino acids. Losses at the gene ends were 7 bases for V and 4 bases for J; bases not matched to a gene: 6. The CDR3 sequence: CASTPGQGSTEAFF. DNA of the CDR3: TGTGCCAGCACCCCGGGACAGGGGAGCACTGAAGCTTTCTTT.

This clonotype has a handful of counts. V usage is TRBV7-2 and J usage is TRBJ2-2, with D perhaps TRBD1 (6 bases). Trimming took off 5 bases at V and 3 bases at J, with 10 bases between the two ends. CDR1 and CDR2 from the germline V gene are SGHTA and FQGNSA. The CDR3 totals 14 residues. Here the CDR3 DNA reads TGTGCCAGCAGCCCTAGACAGGACACCGGGGAGCTGTTTTTT. Protein sequence: CASSPRQDTGELFF.

This clonotype was seen ten or more times. The V gene is TRBV11-1, the J gene TRBJ1-2; possible D gene TRBD1, 6 bases. The CDR3 covers 13 residues. Between the trimmed V and J ends, which lost 2 bases and 7 bases, there was a span of 11 bases. CDR1 is SGHAT, CDR2 FQDESV, per germline (reference sequence). The CDR3 loop reads CASSLQGQGGYTF. In DNA form, the CDR3 reads TGTGCCAGCAGCTTACAGGGGCAAGGTGGCTACACCTTC. The whole variable domain, filled in from reference TRBV11-1 and TRBJ1-2, reads EAEVAQSPRYKITEKSQAVAFWCDPISGHATLYWYRQILGQGPELLVQFQDESVVDDSQLPKDRFSAERLKGVDSTLKIQPAELGDSAMYLCASSLQGQGGYTFGSGTRLTVV.

This clonotype has ten or more counts. Given a much more abundant clone one base away, this may be a read error. The genes are TRBV19 and TRBJ1-2; D possibly corresponds to TRBD1 (6 bases). The V gene's germline CDR1 is LNHDA and CDR2 SQIVND (reference sequence). The CDR3 runs 14 residues. CDR3 amino acids: CASSLYREDYGCTF. The CDR3 bases are TGTGCCAGTAGTCTCTACAGGGAGGACTATGGCTGCACCTTC.

This clonotype was seen repeatedly, ten times or more. The genes are TRBV15 and TRBJ2-5, with 7 bases lining up with TRBD2. With 0 bases clipped from V and 3 bases from J, the junction kept 1 base outside the gene matches. This CDR3 contains 14 residues. Germline CDR1 reads LNHNV; CDR2 reads YYDKDF (reference sequence). CDR3 sequence: CATSREGGEETQYF. CDR3 coding DNA: TGTGCCACCAGCAGAGAGGGGGGGGAAGAGACCCAGTACTTC.

This clonotype showed up many times. The chain employs TRBV12-3 or TRBV12-4 and TRBJ2-4, with 7 positions matching TRBD1. This CDR3 comprises 16 residues. The V and J ends lost 5 bases and 0 bases, in that order; junction bases with no gene match: 7. CDR3 sequence (DNA): TGTGCCAGCAGTCAGGACAGGCGGCTAGCCAAAAACATTCAGTACTTC. Translation gives CASSQDRRLAKNIQYF.

The sample holds many counts of this clonotype. The chain links TRBV12-5 to TRBJ1-2; D unclear. Germline loops: CDR1 LGHNT, CDR2 FRNRAP. The CDR3 covers 12 residues. Trimming stripped 5 bases from V and 0 bases from J, with 4 bases between. CDR3 amino acids: CASGHSNYGYTF. Here the CDR3 DNA reads TGTGCTAGTGGTCATTCTAACTATGGCTACACCTTC.

The chain is built from TRBV7-9 and TRBJ1-6, with D uncertain. The CDR3 consists of 16 residues. Germline V gene lookup returns CDR1 SEHNR and CDR2 FQNEAQ (reference sequence). Trimming removed 7 bases from V and 0 bases from J, with 13 bases in between. The chain's CDR3 is CASMNNLSSYNSPLHF. The DNA of the CDR3 is TGTGCCAGCATGAACAACTTGAGCTCCTATAATTCACCCCTCCACTTT. The whole variable domain, remainder taken from reference TRBV7-9 and TRBJ1-6, is DTGVSQNPRHKITKRGQNVTFRCDPISEHNRLYWYRQTLGQGPEFLTYFQNEAQLEKSRLLSDRFSAERPKGSFSTLEIQRTEQGDSAMYLCASMNNLSSYNSPLHFGNGTRLTVT.

This clonotype was detected many times. This chain connects TRBV2 to TRBJ2-5, with 9 positions matching TRBD1. The CDR3 consists of 13 residues. The V segment lost 7 bases and the J segment 5 bases; nucleotides outside the gene matches: 5. The germline V gene encodes CDR1 SNHLY and CDR2 FYNNEI. Here the CDR3 reads CASKSTGGETQYF. In DNA form, the CDR3 reads TGTGCCAGCAAGTCGACAGGGGGGGAGACCCAGTACTTC.

In its sample, this clonotype was seen many times. CDR3: CASGPYRVYGYTF. The CDR3 nucleotides are TGTGCCAGCGGTCCGTACAGGGTCTATGGCTACACCTTC. V and J are TRBV2 and TRBJ1-2, with a weak D call TRBD1 (6 bases). Trimming cost V 8 bases and J 4 bases, with 14 bases left between them. The CDR3 loop spans 13 amino acids. CDR1 is SNHLY and CDR2 is FYNNEI in the germline V gene. The full variable domain, in which reference TRBV2 and TRBJ1-2 provide the parts outside the CDR3, is EPEVTQTPSHQVTQMGQEVILRCVPISNHLYFYWYRQILGQKVEFLVSFYNNEISEKSEIFDDQFSVERPDGSNFTLKIRSTKLEDSAMYFCASGPYRVYGYTFGSGTRLTVV.

In this sample, this clonotype turned up many times. The chain joins TRBV6-2 or TRBV6-3 to TRBJ1-1, with D perhaps TRBD1 (5 bases). The CDR3 consists of 15 residues. Germline CDR1 reads MNHEY; CDR2 reads SVGEGT. V was pared by 5 bases and J by 4 bases, with 17 bases between. CDR3 sequence: CASSPRPQGVTEAFF. The CDR3 coding sequence is TGTGCCAGCAGTCCACGCCCTCAGGGAGTCACTGAAGCTTTCTTT.

This clonotype was seen a single time. The chain uses TRBV28 and TRBJ2-5, with D unclear. The CDR3 totals 14 residues. V was pared by 4 bases and J by 4 bases, with 13 bases between. Germline values: CDR1 MDHEN, CDR2 SYDVKM. Here the CDR3 DNA reads TGTGCCAGCAGTTCTCGGACGTGGGTAGAGACCCAGTACTTC. This encodes CASSSRTWVETQYF.

This clonotype was counted many times. This sequence joins TRBV2 and TRBJ2-7, with a weak D call TRBD2 (6 bases). The CDR3 has 11 amino acids. Per the germline V gene, CDR1 is SNHLY and CDR2 is FYNNEI. Between the trimmed V and J ends, which lost 8 bases and 3 bases, there was a span of 8 bases. Here the CDR3 DNA reads TGTGCCAGCGCGGAGGGCTACGAGCAGTACTTC. Its protein is CASAEGYEQYF.

This clonotype occurred many times. The V call is TRBV12-3 or TRBV12-4, the J call TRBJ1-1; unclear D gene. V shed 3 bases and J shed 2 bases, with 10 bases lying between them. This CDR3 region has 14 residues. This CDR3 reads CASSFERSNTEAFF. DNA of the CDR3: TGTGCCAGCAGTTTTGAGAGGTCTAACACTGAAGCTTTCTTT.

The sample holds one count of this clonotype. CDR3: CASRERGGLGIEETQYF. The CDR3 bases are TGTGCCAGTCGAGAGCGGGGGGGCCTGGGAATTGAGGAGACCCAGTACTTC. V and J are TRBV7-8 and TRBJ2-5, with 10 bases matching TRBD2. This CDR3 spans 17 amino acids. CDR1 and CDR2 (germline): SGHVS, FQNEAQ. V gave up 9 bases and J gave up 5 bases; unmatched junction bases: 18.

The chain joins TRBV6-5 to TRBJ1-1, with TRBD1 as a possible D gene (6 bases). The V end lost 4 bases, the J end lost 11 bases, and 11 bases lay between the germline ends. Germline assignment: CDR1 MNHEY and CDR2 SVGAGI. This CDR3 is 11 amino acids long. The chain's CDR3 is CASSSGVWAFF. In DNA, the CDR3 is TGTGCCAGCAGTTCAGGGGTGTGGGCTTTCTTT.

Details on this clonotype: Possible read error: a much larger clone is one base away. The chain links TRBV27 to TRBJ1-1, with TRBD1 matching 9 bases. The CDR3 has 17 amino acids. CDR1 and CDR2 (germline): MNHEY, SMNVEV (reference sequence). J lost 1 base, V lost 5 bases, and 11 bases had no gene match. The CDR3 coding sequence is TGTGCCAGCAGTGACCGGCCGGACAGGGGTGGGAACACTGAAGCTTTCTTT. Encoded protein: CASSDRPDRGGNTEAFF.

This clonotype was seen more than once but under ten times. CDR3 sequence reads: CASNQTGGRQETQYF. In DNA form, the CDR3 reads TGTGCCAGCAATCAAACAGGGGGACGGCAAGAGACCCAGTACTTC. The J gene is TRBJ2-5, the V gene TRBV6-2 or TRBV6-3, with TRBD1 matching over 8 bases. The trim removed 7 bases at V and 2 bases at J, leaving 9 bases unmatched. The germline gives CDR1 MNHEY, CDR2 SVGEGT. There are 15 residues in the CDR3.

This clonotype occurred many times. The chain recombines TRBV7-8 with TRBJ1-1; D is ambiguous. The V gene lost 6 bases and the J gene lost 2 bases, with 10 bases spanning the gap. CDR3 length: 13 residues. Germline loops: CDR1 SGHVS, CDR2 FQNEAQ. CDR3 region: CASRRAFNTEAFF. The CDR3 nucleotides are TGTGCCAGCAGGCGGGCCTTCAACACTGAAGCTTTCTTT.